This T cell receptor (beta chain) was recovered during a study of human T cells and chemical hapten exposure. Across the whole study: Epicutaneous patch tests delivered 0.01% DPC to the upper back, with evaluation at 6 days. The variation in per-sample TCR yields arose mainly from small differences in pooled library volumes.

The V end was cut by 4 bases, the J end by 4 bases, with 7 bases between. In germline, CDR1 is MNHEY, CDR2 SVGAGI. This CDR3 has 12 residues. Documented time point: patch test 1, 2 weeks after DPC sensitization. Treatment in this sample: therapeutic diphenylcyclopropenone sensitization with weekly scalp DPC. TCRdb re-called the RACE reads with MiXCR, one entry per CDR3 protein. The table shows approximately 400,000 distinct CDR3 sequences, with about 4.8% occurring only once. This clonotype was detected many times. Its target is not known. General study findings and limits: It was expanded TCRs that formed significantly more large CDR3 similarity clusters than controls did.

This sequence originates from a woman aged 45-65 years with alopecia areata. Some clones in this sample may be carry-over from other donors' samples. The sample here was whole blood, taken in connection with sensitization to the hapten diphenylcyclopropenone (DPC). The chain couples TRBV6-5 to TRBJ1-2, with TRBD1 as a possible D gene (5 bases). CDR3 bases: TGTGCCAGCAGTTCACAGGTCTATGGCTACACCTTC. This sequence encodes CASSSQVYGYTF.